The 21 T cell receptor beta chains presented below share a single source sample, sequenced in a study of blood T cell repertoires in COVID-19. Generated by immunoSEQ multiplex PCR, the TCRdb table keeps only in-frame clones and is missing some. The repertoire consists of some 300,000 clones, with 70% to 90% occurring once and the leading ten covering around 13%. The sample taken for sequencing was peripheral blood. The source of these receptors is a woman aged 65 to 85 with COVID-19, enrolled during active disease.

The V call is TRBV28, the J call TRBJ1-1, with 7 bases aligning to TRBD1. Germline CDR1 reads MDHEN; CDR2 reads SYDVKM. The trim removed 5 bases at V and 3 bases at J, leaving 6 bases unmatched. CDR3 length: 14 amino acids. The CDR3 sequence: CASSPGQPYTEAFF. CDR3 sequence (DNA): TGTGCCAGCAGTCCGGGACAGCCCTACACTGAAGCTTTCTTT. Based on the CDR3 plus reference TRBV28 and TRBJ1-1, the full variable domain is DVKVTQSSRYLVKRTGEKVFLECVQDMDHENMFWYRQDPGLGLRLIYFSYDVKMKEKGDIPEGYSVSREKKERFSLILESASTNQTSMYLCASSPGQPYTEAFFGQGTRLTVV.

The chain uses TRBV5-1 and TRBJ1-1; 8 bases line up with TRBD1. Losses at the gene ends were 0 bases for V and 4 bases for J; bases not matched to a gene: 2. Per the germline V gene, CDR1 is SGHRS and CDR2 is YFSETQ. CDR3 length: 14 amino acids. The CDR3 sequence is CASSLAGGVTEAFF. CDR3 sequence (DNA): TGCGCCAGCAGCTTGGCAGGGGGCGTCACTGAAGCTTTCTTT.

The rearrangement uses TRBV10-3 and TRBJ2-1; D is perhaps TRBD2 (7 bases). The CDR3 has 13 amino acids. Per germline, CDR1 ENHRY and CDR2 SYGVKD. V lost 8 bases and J lost 3, with 11 bases in between. The CDR3 DNA reads as TGTGCCATCGGCGGGGGCGACTACAATGAGCAGTTCTTC. It yields the protein CAIGGGDYNEQFF.

This chain links TRBV5-8 with TRBJ1-5; 9 bases are a match to TRBD1. Germline V CDR1 and CDR2: SGHTS, YDEGEE. The CDR3 extends over 17 amino acids. The V gene end was trimmed by 0 bases and the J gene end by 6 bases; junction bases not matched to a gene: 10. The CDR3 is CASSLVAGTGYGQPQHF. As DNA, the CDR3 is TGTGCCAGCAGCTTGGTAGCTGGGACAGGGTACGGTCAGCCCCAGCATTTT.

The chain links TRBV19 to TRBJ2-2, with TRBD2 matching over 8 bases. The length of the CDR3 is 16 residues. J was trimmed by 5 bases and V by 10 bases; bases with no gene match: 15. From germline, CDR1 is LNHDA and CDR2 SQIVND (reference sequence). CDR3 sequence reads: CATRAGADVGTGELFF. The DNA for the CDR3 is TGTGCCACACGAGCGGGGGCGGATGTCGGTACCGGGGAGCTGTTTTTT.

This chain connects TRBV7-9 to TRBJ1-1, with D unclear. Per the germline V gene, CDR1 is SEHNR and CDR2 is FQNEAQ (reference sequence). The CDR3 loop spans 11 amino acids. V dropped 6 bases and J dropped 4 bases, with 6 bases sitting between them. The CDR3 nucleotides read TGTGCCAGCAGGGAGAGCACTGAAGCTTTCTTT. Its translation is CASRESTEAFF.

The gene calls are TRBV7-8 and TRBJ1-1, with TRBD1 identical over 11 bases. The germline V gene has CDR1 SGHVS and CDR2 FQNEAQ. The CDR3 contains 15 residues. V lost 0 bases, J lost 5 bases, and 2 bases stayed unmatched. The CDR3 region is CASSLADRGRTEAFF. The CDR3 DNA reads TGTGCCAGCAGCTTAGCGGACAGGGGGCGGACTGAAGCTTTCTTT.

This clone has more than one count but fewer than ten. The V and J genes are TRBV4-3 and TRBJ1-2; the D is unclear. The germline V gene encodes CDR1 LGHNA and CDR2 YSLEER. The V and J ends lost 0 bases and 13 bases respectively, with 15 bases between them. The CDR3 covers 13 residues. CDR3 protein: CASSQDADFPPTF. CDR3 bases: TGCGCCAGCAGCCAAGATGCGGACTTTCCTCCCACCTTC.

The chain joins TRBV18 to TRBJ2-3; 8 nucleotides agree with TRBD2. Germline trimming cut 6 bases from V and 4 bases from J; bases unmatched to any gene: 3. The CDR3 has 13 amino acids. Germline-derived CDR1 and CDR2 are KGHSH and LQKENI. The CDR3 spells CASSPGGADTQYF. In nucleotides, the CDR3 is TGTGCCAGCTCTCCCGGGGGGGCAGATACGCAGTATTTT.

The genes are TRBV24-1 and TRBJ1-5, with TRBD1 matching over 8 bases. Germline CDR1 KGHDR, CDR2 SFDVKD. The CDR3 extends over 16 amino acids. After removal of 3 bases from V and 6 bases from J, the junction contained 9 bases not matched to a gene. CDR3: CATSDTGQGATQPQHF. The CDR3, as DNA: TGTGCCACCAGTGATACCGGACAGGGCGCAACTCAGCCCCAGCATTTT.

CDR3 loop: CASRQTGNPTDTQYF. The CDR3 nucleotides read TGTGCCAGCAGGCAGACAGGGAATCCCACAGATACGCAGTATTTT. This chain links TRBV6-4 with TRBJ2-3; 7 bases fit TRBD1. The germline V gene encodes CDR1 MRHNA and CDR2 SNTAGT. The CDR3 spans 15 residues. The trim removed 6 bases at V and 2 bases at J, leaving 8 bases unmatched.

The rearrangement uses TRBV29-1 and TRBJ1-4, with 8 positions matching TRBD1. This CDR3 is built from 14 residues. Germline V CDR1 and CDR2: SQVTM, ANQGSEA. Germline trimming cut 5 bases from V and 6 bases from J; bases unmatched to any gene: 8. The CDR3 spells CSVLRTGMDEKLFF. The CDR3 DNA sequence: TGCAGCGTTCTTCGGACAGGGATGGATGAAAAACTGTTTTTT.

Regarding this clone: Other nucleotide sequences in the sample specify the same CDR3. The chain is built from TRBV4-1 and TRBJ1-4, with TRBD1 matching over 10 bases. CDR1 and CDR2 from the germline V gene are MGHRA and YSYEKL. Unmatched junction bases numbered 3, after V lost 6 bases and J lost 2 bases. This CDR3 region has 15 residues. The CDR3 is CASSQTGGTNEKLFF. In DNA, the CDR3 is TGCGCCAGCAGTCAGACAGGGGGCACTAATGAAAAACTGTTTTTT.

V and J are TRBV19 and TRBJ2-3; tentatively, D is TRBD1 (5 bases). The V gene lost 4 bases and the J gene lost 0 bases, with 8 bases spanning the gap. Looked up from germline, CDR1 is LNHDA and CDR2 is SQIVND (reference sequence). This CDR3 comprises 14 residues. CDR3 sequence reads: CASSTTASTDTQYF. The CDR3, as DNA: TGTGCCAGTAGTACGACAGCGAGCACAGATACGCAGTATTTT. Based on the CDR3 plus reference TRBV19 and TRBJ2-3, the full variable domain is DGGITQSPKYLFRKEGQNVTLSCEQNLNHDAMYWYRQDPGQGLRLIYYSQIVNDFQKGDIAEGYSVSREKKESFPLTVTSAQKNPTAFYLCASSTTASTDTQYFGPGTRLTVL.

CDR3 sequence (DNA): TGTGCCAGCAGTCCGAGGACTAGCGGGGGCAGCTCCTACAATGAGCAGTTCTTC. It yields the protein CASSPRTSGGSSYNEQFF. This rearrangement joins TRBV6-6 to TRBJ2-1; 13 bases agree with TRBD2. Germline V lookup: CDR1 MNHNY, CDR2 SVGAGI (reference sequence). V shed 5 bases, J shed 0 bases, and the junction held 7 bases outside the gene matches. The CDR3 runs to 18 residues.

This clone turned up a few times. This rearrangement joins TRBV6-5 to TRBJ1-5, with D uncertain. Trimming removed 6 bases at V and 1 base at J, with 10 bases between. The CDR3 has 14 residues. Germline V gene lookup returns CDR1 MNHEY and CDR2 SVGAGI. CDR3 nucleotides: TGTGCCAGCAGGAAGCGAGAGAGCAATCAGCCCCAGCATTTT. This codes for CASRKRESNQPQHF.

The sample holds one count of this clone. The rearrangement links TRBV2 to TRBJ1-2, with D possibly matching TRBD1 (6 bases). Germline V CDR1 and CDR2: SNHLY, FYNNEI. Trimming stripped 4 bases from V and 6 bases from J, with 12 bases between. The CDR3 runs to 13 residues. CDR3 sequence reads: CASSGGTGNGYTF. The CDR3 DNA reads TGTGCCAGCAGTGGGGGTACAGGGAATGGCTACACCTTC.

The chain couples TRBV5-5 to TRBJ1-1; D possibly corresponds to TRBD1 (5 bases). The CDR3 covers 14 residues. V dropped 5 bases and J dropped 0 bases, with 11 bases sitting between them. CDR1 is SGHKS, CDR2 YYEKEE, per germline (reference sequence). The CDR3 region is CASRSGLMNTEAFF. The CDR3 DNA reads TGTGCCAGCAGATCGGGACTGATGAACACTGAAGCTTTCTTT.

This chain links TRBV6-5 with TRBJ2-1, with 8 bases matching TRBD2. CDR3 length: 15 residues. Germline lookup yields CDR1 MNHEY and CDR2 SVGAGI. The trim removed 2 bases at V and 7 bases at J, leaving 7 bases unmatched. DNA of the CDR3: TGTGCCAGCAGTTACGGGCGGGGGGTCGGTAATGAGCAGTTCTTC. This encodes CASSYGRGVGNEQFF.

The chain is built from TRBV6-5 and TRBJ1-2; D may be TRBD1 (6 bases). Per the germline V gene, CDR1 is MNHEY and CDR2 is SVGAGI. Trimming shortened V by 8 bases and J by 4 bases, and 14 bases separated the two germline ends. The length of the CDR3 is 13 residues. Written as DNA, the CDR3 is TGTGCCAGCCTATATGGACAGCTCTATGGCTACACCTTC. Protein product: CASLYGQLYGYTF.

This chain links TRBV6-6 with TRBJ2-1; 11 bases fit TRBD2. Germline lookup yields CDR1 MNHNY and CDR2 SVGAGI (reference sequence). Trimming cost V 5 bases and J 1 base; bases outside gene matches: 10. There are 18 residues in the CDR3. CDR3 sequence: CASSPPISGGASYNEQFF. CDR3 DNA sequence: TGTGCCAGCAGTCCACCCATTAGCGGGGGGGCATCCTACAATGAGCAGTTCTTC.